This T cell receptor (beta chain) originates from a study of shared clonotypes between healthy human individuals. Study-wide findings and caveats: Apart from blood, nothing was sampled; tissue repertoires likely differ. Larger estimated richness was generally seen in naive subsets than in memory subsets.

Note on this clone: Its antigen is unidentified.

With 10 bases clipped from V and 7 bases from J, the junction kept 10 bases outside the gene matches. CDR1 and CDR2 (germline): LNHDA, SQIVND (reference sequence). CDR3 size: 12 residues. Generated by immunoSEQ multiplex PCR, the TCRdb table keeps only in-frame clones and is missing some. Seen here are 1,100,000 or so clones, roughly 74% observed once, and the top ten hold approximately 0.56%. This receptor was identified in a man aged 18 to 35 in good health. Some clones in this sample may be carry-over from other donors' samples. The chain links TRBV19 to TRBJ2-7, with TRBD1 matching 7 bases. What was sequenced was memory CD4+ T cells from PBMCs. Stated subset: CD45RA-negative fraction. CDR3 amino acids: CATTGTANEQYF. CDR3 sequence (DNA): TGTGCCACAACCGGGACAGCGAATGAGCAGTACTTC. Based on the CDR3 plus reference TRBV19 and TRBJ2-7, the full variable domain is DGGITQSPKYLFRKEGQNVTLSCEQNLNHDAMYWYRQDPGQGLRLIYYSQIVNDFQKGDIAEGYSVSREKKESFPLTVTSAQKNPTAFYLCATTGTANEQYFGPGTRLTVT.